Below, one TCR beta chain is given with its context. In the original analysis: Amplifying reference gene primers gave estimates of nucleated cell counts. Profiled with immunoSEQ multiplex PCR; TCRdb holds only in-frame clones, not every one. V, J and clone size reflect that table, while D and trimming were determined from the DNA. The table shows about 500,000 clones, with approximately 92% occurring only once. Followed over time, Seattle patients had been enrolled while infection was active. The record originates from a study of blood T cell repertoires in COVID-19. Study background: Collection of acute and convalescent COVID-19 samples took place in the United States, Italy and Spain. From T cells, B-cell-depleted T cells, or PBMCs came the material, which was cDNA or gDNA.

Germline V CDR1 and CDR2: MNHNS, SASEGT. V was cut by 2 bases and J by 3 bases, with 15 bases left in between. This CDR3 has 16 residues. This sequence originates from a young man with COVID-19, enrolled during active disease. The sample comprised peripheral blood. This chain connects TRBV6-1 to TRBJ2-3; TRBD2 might be the D (6 bases). In DNA form, the CDR3 reads TGTGCCAGCAGTGAAAGACCGGGAGCCTCTACAGATACGCAGTATTTT. Amino acid sequence: CASSERPGASTDTQYF.